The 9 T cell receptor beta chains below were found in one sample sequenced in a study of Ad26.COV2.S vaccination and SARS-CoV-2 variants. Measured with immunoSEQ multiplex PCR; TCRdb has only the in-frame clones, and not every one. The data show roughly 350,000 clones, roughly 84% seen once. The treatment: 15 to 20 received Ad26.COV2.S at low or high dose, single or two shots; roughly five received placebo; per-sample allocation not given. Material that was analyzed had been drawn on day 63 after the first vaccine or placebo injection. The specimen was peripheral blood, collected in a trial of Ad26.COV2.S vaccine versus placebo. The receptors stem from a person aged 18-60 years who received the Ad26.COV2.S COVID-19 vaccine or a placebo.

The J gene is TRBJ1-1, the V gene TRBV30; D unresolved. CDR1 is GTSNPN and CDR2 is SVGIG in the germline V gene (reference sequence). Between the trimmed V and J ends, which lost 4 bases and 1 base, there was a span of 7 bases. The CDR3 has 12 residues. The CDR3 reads CAWMGGNTEAFF. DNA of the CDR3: TGTGCCTGGATGGGAGGGAACACTGAAGCTTTCTTT. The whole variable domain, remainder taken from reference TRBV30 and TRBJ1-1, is SQTIHQWPATLVQPVGSPLSLECTVEGTSNPNLYWYRQAAGRGLQLLFYSVGIGQISSEVPQNLSASRPQDRQFILSSKKLLLSDSGFYLCAWMGGNTEAFFGQGTRLTVV.

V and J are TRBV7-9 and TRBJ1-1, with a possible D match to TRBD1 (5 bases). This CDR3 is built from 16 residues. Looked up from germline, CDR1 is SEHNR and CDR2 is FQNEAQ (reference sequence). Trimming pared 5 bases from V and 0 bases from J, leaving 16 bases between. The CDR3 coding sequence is TGTGCCAGCAGCCCCACTAGGGGAGGGATGAACACTGAAGCTTTCTTT. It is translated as CASSPTRGGMNTEAFF.

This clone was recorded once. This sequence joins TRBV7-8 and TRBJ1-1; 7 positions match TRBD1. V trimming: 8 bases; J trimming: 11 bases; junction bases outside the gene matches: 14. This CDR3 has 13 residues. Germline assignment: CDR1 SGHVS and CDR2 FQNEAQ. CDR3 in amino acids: CASLPTGARGAFF. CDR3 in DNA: TGTGCCAGCCTACCTACAGGGGCCAGGGGGGCTTTCTTT.

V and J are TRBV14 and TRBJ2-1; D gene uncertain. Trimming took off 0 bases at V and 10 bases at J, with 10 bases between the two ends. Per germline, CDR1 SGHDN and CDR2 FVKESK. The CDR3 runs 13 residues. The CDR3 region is CASSQDRVGEQFF. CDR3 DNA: TGTGCCAGCAGCCAAGATCGAGTAGGCGAGCAGTTCTTC.

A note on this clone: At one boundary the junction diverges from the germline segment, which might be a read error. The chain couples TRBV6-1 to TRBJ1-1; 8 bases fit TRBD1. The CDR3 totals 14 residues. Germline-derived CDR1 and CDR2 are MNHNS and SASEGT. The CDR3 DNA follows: TGTGCCACCAGTGACACAGGGGGTCACACTGAAGCTTTCTTT. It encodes CATSDTGGHTEAFF.

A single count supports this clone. This chain's CDR3 is CASRPTGDETQYF. CDR3 sequence (DNA): TGTGCCAGCAGACCAACAGGGGACGAGACCCAGTACTTC. The V call is TRBV27, the J call TRBJ2-5; 7 bases agree with TRBD1. V was clipped by 6 bases and J by 5 bases; unmatched bases: 6. The CDR3 spans 13 residues. CDR1 is MNHEY and CDR2 is SMNVEV in the germline V gene (reference sequence).

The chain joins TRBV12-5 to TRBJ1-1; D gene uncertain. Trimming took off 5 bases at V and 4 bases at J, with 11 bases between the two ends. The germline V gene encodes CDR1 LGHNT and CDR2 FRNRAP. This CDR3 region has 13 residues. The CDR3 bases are TGTGCTAGTGGTCCACCTGGTAGCACTGAAGCTTTCTTT. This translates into CASGPPGSTEAFF.

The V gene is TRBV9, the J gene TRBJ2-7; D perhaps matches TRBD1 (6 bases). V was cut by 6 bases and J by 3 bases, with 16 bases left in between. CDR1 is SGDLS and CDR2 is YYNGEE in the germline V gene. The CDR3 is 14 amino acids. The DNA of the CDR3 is TGTGCCAGCACACCGGGACAAACCTTCTACGAGCAGTACTTC. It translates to CASTPGQTFYEQYF.

The DNA for the CDR3 is TGCGCCAGCAGCCTCGAGCAGGAGGGAAGGGGGAATCAGCCCCAGCATTTT. Its protein product is CASSLEQEGRGNQPQHF. The V gene is TRBV4-1, the J gene TRBJ1-5, with D possibly TRBD1 on 6 matching bases. Trimming took 4 bases from V and 4 from J, leaving 20 bases between them. The CDR3 has 17 residues. Germline V gene sequence: CDR1 MGHRA, CDR2 YSYEKL.